The next 9 T cell receptor beta chains were all read from a single sample in a study of radiotherapy plus CTLA-4 blockade in lung cancer. Produced via immunoSEQ multiplex PCR; TCRdb's table is partial and in-frame only. There are around 130,000 clones in the sample; around 90% occur only once, and 6.9% lies in the top ten. The sequencing here drew on peripheral blood, taken from a patient treated with radiotherapy plus ipilimumab. These receptors originate from a human donor with non-small cell lung cancer that progressed on radiotherapy plus ipilimumab.

This clone was detected once. The chain carries TRBV5-1 and TRBJ2-3; TRBD1 matches 7 bases. V shed 6 bases, J shed 4 bases, and the junction held 5 bases outside the gene matches. The CDR3 contains 13 residues. The germline gives CDR1 SGHRS, CDR2 YFSETQ. CDR3 loop: CASKDRAADTQYF. In DNA, the CDR3 is TGCGCCAGCAAAGACAGGGCTGCAGATACGCAGTATTTT. Supplemented by reference TRBV5-1 and TRBJ2-3, the full variable domain reads KAGVTQTPRYLIKTRGQQVTLSCSPISGHRSVSWYQQTPGQGLQFLFEYFSETQRNKGNFPGRFSGRQFSNSRSEMNVSTLELGDSALYLCASKDRAADTQYFGPGTRLTVL.

This clone has just one count. The V gene is TRBV5-1, the J gene TRBJ2-7; no definite D call. There are 12 residues in the CDR3. Trimming shortened V by 2 bases and J by 5 bases, and 8 bases separated the two germline ends. The germline V gene encodes CDR1 SGHRS and CDR2 YFSETQ. CDR3 in DNA: TGCGCCAGCAGCTTTGGGCTCCACGAGCAGTACTTC. Protein sequence: CASSFGLHEQYF.

The rearrangement links TRBV5-8 to TRBJ1-4; D unresolved. The CDR3 contains 14 residues. V shed 0 bases and J shed 5 bases, with 8 bases lying between them. From germline, CDR1 is SGHTS and CDR2 YDEGEE. For the CDR3, the DNA is TGTGCCAGCAGCTTGGGCAGACTAAATGAAAAACTGTTTTTT. Its translation: CASSLGRLNEKLFF.

The CDR3 DNA reads TGTGCCAGCAGCCTGGGACAGGTCACAGATACGCAGTATTTT. This encodes CASSLGQVTDTQYF. The chain is built from TRBV5-4 and TRBJ2-3, with 8 bases aligning to TRBD1. There are 14 residues in the CDR3. After removal of 4 bases from V and 2 bases from J, the junction contained 3 bases not matched to a gene. CDR1 SGHNT and CDR2 YYREEE come from the germline V gene (reference sequence).

This chain joins TRBV15 and TRBJ2-7; D is undetermined. The CDR3 is made up of 13 amino acids. Trimming took off 1 base at V and 6 bases at J, with 10 bases between the two ends. Germline V gives CDR1 LNHNV, CDR2 YYDKDF (reference sequence). CDR3 region: CATSRVSRIEQYF. The DNA for the CDR3 is TGTGCCACCAGCAGAGTATCGAGGATCGAGCAGTACTTC.

In this sample, this clone turned up once. A junction boundary mismatches the germline segment, possibly from a read error. The chain uses TRBV5-1 and TRBJ2-3; D may be TRBD2 (6 bases). The germline gives CDR1 SGHRS, CDR2 YFSETQ. CDR3 size: 17 residues. The CDR3 nucleotides are TGCGTCAGCGCCACCCGTGCGAGCGGGCATTACACAGATACGCAGTATTTT. It is translated as CVSATRASGHYTDTQYF.

V gene TRBV9 combines with J gene TRBJ2-7; the match to TRBD2 covers 8 bases. From germline, CDR1 is SGDLS and CDR2 YYNGEE. The CDR3 totals 19 residues. V was clipped by 0 bases and J by 1 base; unmatched bases: 15. The CDR3 loop reads CASSVGGSGMGAPSYEQYF. DNA for the CDR3: TGTGCCAGCAGCGTAGGTGGTAGCGGGATGGGGGCCCCGTCCTACGAGCAGTACTTC.

This chain joins TRBV28 and TRBJ1-2; 7 bases map to TRBD1. This CDR3 spans 16 amino acids. Looked up from germline, CDR1 is MDHEN and CDR2 is SYDVKM. V was clipped by 6 bases and J by 8 bases; unmatched bases: 18. The CDR3 DNA reads as TGTGCCAGCAGCGCTGGACAGGCTGCCTTCCATAAGGGCTACACCTTC. Amino acid sequence: CASSAGQAAFHKGYTF.

The CDR3 DNA sequence: TGTGCCAGCAGCTCACCGGGACAGGGGTACGAGCAGTACTTC. Its translation is CASSSPGQGYEQYF. V usage is TRBV7-9 and J usage is TRBJ2-7, with TRBD1 identical over 10 bases. V lost 4 bases and J lost 4; bases outside the gene matches: 4. The germline CDR1 and CDR2 sequences are SEHNR and FQNEAQ (reference sequence). The CDR3 spans 14 residues.